This T cell receptor beta chain was observed in a study of response to subunit inactivated influenza vaccine. TCRdb analysed the RT-PCR reads with MiXCR anew, one entry per CDR3 protein. Of hundreds of thousands of distinct CDR3 sequences in the sample, around 14% are singletons; the top ten hold approximately 10%. V lost 2 bases and J 4 bases, leaving 18 bases between the germline ends. The CDR3 has 16 residues. Germline V gene lookup returns CDR1 MNHEY and CDR2 SVGAGI. Broader study findings: With each seasonal influenza vaccination, the authors suggested, few new T cells are recruited.

This clonotype has only a few counts. Its antigen is not identified. This chain connects TRBV6-5 to TRBJ2-7; D might be TRBD1 or TRBD2, each matching 6 bases. The sample here was PBMCs from blood, taken 11 to 12 days after vaccination. The source of this sequence is a man aged 45-65 years who received an inactivated influenza vaccine. The CDR3 coding sequence is TGTGCCAGCAGTTACGGTTTAGGGGGAGGAGGGTACGAGCAGTACTTC. This encodes CASSYGLGGGGYEQYF.